The T cell receptor (beta chain) under discussion was sequenced for a study of cytomegalovirus exposure and HLA in healthy donors. Study-wide results and caveats: Clonal expansion, a later analysis showed, was greater in HLA-associated TCR beta chains than in equally common others.

It was with 60 Vbeta and 13 Jbeta primers that the PCR ran. TCRdb keeps only in-frame clones here, not all; method: immunoSEQ multiplex PCR. The repertoire includes some 160,000 clones, roughly 78% of them detected once, and 3% to 3.5% sits in the top ten. Germline V gives CDR1 MNHEY, CDR2 SMNVEV (reference sequence). This CDR3 is 14 amino acids long. In the case of this clone: Its cognate antigen is unknown.

This sequence joins TRBV27 and TRBJ2-5, with TRBD1 as a possible D gene (6 bases). The J call may be wrong; the DNA end is better matched by TRBJ2-7. This TCR derives from a woman aged 35 to 49 in good health and CMV-seronegative. Sequences were obtained from PBMCs. The CDR3 region has the DNA TGTGCCAGCAGTCGCCTCGGACAGCCCTACGAGCAGTACTTC. Translated, it gives CASSRLGQPYEQYF.